What follows are 4 T cell receptor beta chains derived from one specimen sequenced in a study of early T cells in non-severe SARS-CoV-2 infection. TCRdb re-called the 5' RACE reads through MiXCR, storing one row per CDR3 protein. The data show tens of thousands of distinct CDR3 sequences, with about 15% seen just once and 5.5% to 8% held by the top ten. Material for sequencing was whole blood. The receptors stem from an adult who was a healthcare worker with PCR-confirmed SARS-CoV-2 infection or an uninfected control (not recorded which).

This clonotype was observed a few times. The chain joins TRBV6-6 to TRBJ1-2; D may be TRBD1 (6 bases). V was clipped by 6 bases and J by 4 bases, with 15 bases between them. The CDR3 has 14 amino acids. Germline V gene data show CDR1 as MNHNY and CDR2 as SVGAGI (reference sequence). The CDR3 spells CASSLLGGTYGYTF. The CDR3 DNA follows: TGTGCCAGCAGCTTGTTAGGGGGGACCTATGGCTACACCTTC.

This clonotype was recorded a few times. This sequence joins TRBV7-3 and TRBJ1-6; D uncertain. The CDR3 length is 13 residues. Per the germline V gene, CDR1 is SGHTA and CDR2 is FQGTGA. Trimming shortened V by 2 bases and J by 8 bases, and 7 bases separated the two germline ends. The CDR3 protein is CASSLGSDSPLHF. CDR3 sequence (DNA): TGTGCCAGCAGCTTAGGTTCCGATTCACCCCTCCACTTT. Variable domain in full (rest from reference TRBV7-3 and TRBJ1-6): GAGVSQTPSNKVTEKGKYVELRCDPISGHTALYWYRQSLGQGPEFLIYFQGTGAADDSGLPNDRFFAVRPEGSVSTLKIQRTERGDSAVYLCASSLGSDSPLHFGNGTRLTVT.

This clonotype showed up just a few times. The chain has TRBV5-1 and TRBJ2-1, with TRBD2 matching 8 bases. Losses at the gene ends were 3 bases for V and 8 bases for J; bases not matched to a gene: 7. CDR3 length equals 14 residues. Germline V gene sequence: CDR1 SGHRS, CDR2 YFSETQ. This chain's CDR3 is CASSSGLARDEQFF. For the CDR3, the DNA is TGCGCCAGCAGCTCCGGACTAGCTCGGGATGAGCAGTTCTTC.

The CDR3 spells CASTDRGRNEQFF. The CDR3 DNA is TGTGCCAGCACGGACAGGGGGCGGAATGAGCAGTTCTTC. This chain uses TRBV6-1 with TRBJ2-1; 11 bases match TRBD1. The CDR3 has 13 amino acids. Germline V gives CDR1 MNHNS, CDR2 SASEGT. Trimming cost V 7 bases and J 7 bases; bases outside gene matches: 3.